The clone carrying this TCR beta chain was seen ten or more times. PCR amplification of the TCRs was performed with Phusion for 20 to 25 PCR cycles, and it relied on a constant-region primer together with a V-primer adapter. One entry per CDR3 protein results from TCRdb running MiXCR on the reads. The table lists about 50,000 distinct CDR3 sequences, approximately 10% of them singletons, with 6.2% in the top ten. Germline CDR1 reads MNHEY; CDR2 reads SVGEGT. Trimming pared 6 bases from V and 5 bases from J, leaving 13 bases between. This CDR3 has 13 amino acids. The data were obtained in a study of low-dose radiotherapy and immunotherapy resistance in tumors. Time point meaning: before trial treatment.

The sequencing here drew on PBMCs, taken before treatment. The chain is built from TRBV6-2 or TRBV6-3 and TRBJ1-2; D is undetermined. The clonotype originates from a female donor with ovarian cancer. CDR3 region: CASRRTGLYGYTF. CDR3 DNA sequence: TGTGCCAGCAGGCGGACGGGATTGTATGGCTACACCTTC.